The present TCR beta chain was sequenced within a study of cytomegalovirus exposure and HLA in healthy donors. TCRdb's copy holds only in-frame clones and misses some; the assay was immunoSEQ multiplex PCR. The sample has some 290,000 clones, roughly 88% seen once. The germline gives CDR1 MNHEY, CDR2 SVGAGI. Trimming stripped 5 bases from V and 2 bases from J, with 10 bases between. The CDR3 totals 14 residues. The TCR originated in a man aged 25 to 40 in good health and CMV-seronegative. This chain connects TRBV6-5 to TRBJ1-5; tentative D call: TRBD1 (6 bases). The sample comprised PBMCs. CDR3 in DNA: TGTGCCAGCAGTGAGAACAGGGGCAATCAGCCCCAGCATTTT. Translating it yields CASSENRGNQPQHF.